Sequencing of this T cell receptor beta chain was carried out in a study of graft-versus-host responses after intestinal transplantation. Looking at the study overall: Every recipient had anti-thymocyte globulin induction and 2 to 4 years of tacrolimus plus steroids.

In the case of this clone: Its antigen remains unknown.

Profiled with immunoSEQ multiplex PCR; TCRdb holds only in-frame clones, not every one. The table includes fewer than 80,000 clones, 90% to 95% detected once. Study results and caveats: GvH clonotypes were identified within recipient marrow, with a subset emerging first in ileum or blood.

Germline V gene lookup returns CDR1 SEHNR and CDR2 FQNEAQ (reference sequence). This CDR3 comprises 14 residues. Trimming took 2 bases from V and 4 from J, leaving 11 bases between them. This clonotype was sampled from a human donor who was the organ donor for an intestinal transplant. The specimen was unstimulated CD8+ T cells sorted from spleen or lymph node cells, collected before transplant. The genes are TRBV7-9 and TRBJ1-2; possibly TRBD1 for D (6 bases). The CDR3 sequence is CASSLRDTFYGYTF. In nucleotides, the CDR3 is TGTGCCAGCAGCTTACGGGACACCTTCTATGGCTACACCTTC.